The 8 T cell receptor beta chains listed next were all sequenced from one sample in a study of blood T cell repertoires in COVID-19. Sequencing was performed with immunoSEQ multiplex PCR; in TCRdb, only in-frame clones are kept and a portion is missing. The sample lists more than 300,000 clones, nearly 90% seen once, with roughly a tenth in the top ten. Material: PBMCs or T cells enriched from blood (not recorded which). The receptors here all came from a woman in her thirties who had recovered from COVID-19.

This clone was recorded once. The chain links TRBV4-2 to TRBJ1-6; TRBD1 agrees at 7 bases. V shed 2 bases and J 10 bases; nucleotides not matched to a gene: 8. The CDR3 loop spans 15 amino acids. Germline V CDR1 and CDR2: LGHNA, YNFKEQ. The CDR3 DNA reads as TGTGCCAGCAGCCAAAGACAGCAGGGGGTATCACCCCTCCACTTT. It is translated as CASSQRQQGVSPLHF.

The chain carries TRBV7-9 and TRBJ1-6; 7 bases map to TRBD1. Germline loops: CDR1 SEHNR, CDR2 FQNEAQ (reference sequence). The CDR3 runs 15 residues. Losses at the gene ends were 5 bases for V and 5 bases for J; bases not matched to a gene: 6. CDR3 nucleotides: TGTGCCAGCAGCAACCGGGACAGCGATAATTCACCCCTCCACTTT. It translates to CASSNRDSDNSPLHF.

The V and J genes are TRBV7-6 and TRBJ1-4; the D gene is possibly TRBD1 (5 bases). V was clipped by 5 bases and J by 7 bases, with 17 bases between them. Germline V lookup: CDR1 SGHVS, CDR2 FNYEAQ. The CDR3 has 15 amino acids. CDR3 residues: CASSQSGVAGEKLFF. CDR3 sequence (DNA): TGTGCCAGCAGCCAATCGGGGGTGGCTGGTGAAAAACTGTTTTTT.

This chain links TRBV7-2 with TRBJ1-2, with 10 bases aligning to TRBD1. Trimming at V came to 1 base and at J to 5 bases, leaving 7 bases not matched to a gene. The CDR3 contains 16 residues. Germline V CDR1 and CDR2: SGHTA, FQGNSA. The CDR3 bases are TGTGCCAGCAGCTTAGGAGTACGGACAGGGGGATATGGCTACACCTTC. As protein: CASSLGVRTGGYGYTF.

CDR3 protein: CASGLTENTEAFF. In DNA form, the CDR3 reads TGTGCCAGCGGATTGACAGAAAACACTGAAGCTTTCTTT. The chain recombines TRBV6-5 with TRBJ1-1, with TRBD1 as a possible D gene (5 bases). CDR1 MNHEY and CDR2 SVGAGI come from the germline V gene. This CDR3 is 13 amino acids long. Between the trimmed V and J ends, which lost 8 bases and 2 bases, there was a span of 12 bases.

The chain uses TRBV28 and TRBJ2-7; D is unresolved. Germline V gives CDR1 MDHEN, CDR2 SYDVKM. The CDR3 spans 13 residues. V was pared by 6 bases and J by 3 bases, with 12 bases between. The CDR3: CASRGQALYEQYF. The CDR3 nucleotides are TGTGCCAGCAGGGGTCAGGCCCTCTACGAGCAGTACTTC.

V is TRBV27 and J is TRBJ1-5; 7 bases agree with TRBD1. The ends lost 3 bases at V and 3 bases at J; junction bases unmatched: 5. The CDR3 totals 15 residues. Looked up from germline, CDR1 is MNHEY and CDR2 is SMNVEV (reference sequence). The CDR3 protein is CASSLQGELNQPQHF. CDR3 sequence (DNA): TGTGCCAGCAGTTTGCAGGGGGAACTCAATCAGCCCCAGCATTTT.

The chain couples TRBV5-1 to TRBJ2-6, with 8 bases fitting TRBD1. CDR1 is SGHRS, CDR2 YFSETQ, per germline. Trimming took 4 bases from V and 3 from J; bases not matched to a gene: 12. There are 18 residues in the CDR3. CDR3 DNA: TGCGCCAGCAGCCGACAGGGGTTACCTGAGCTTGGGGCCAACGTCCTGACTTTC. This gives the protein CASSRQGLPELGANVLTF. Full variable domain (rest looked up from reference TRBV5-1 and TRBJ2-6): KAGVTQTPRYLIKTRGQQVTLSCSPISGHRSVSWYQQTPGQGLQFLFEYFSETQRNKGNFPGRFSGRQFSNSRSEMNVSTLELGDSALYLCASSRQGLPELGANVLTFGAGSRLTVL.